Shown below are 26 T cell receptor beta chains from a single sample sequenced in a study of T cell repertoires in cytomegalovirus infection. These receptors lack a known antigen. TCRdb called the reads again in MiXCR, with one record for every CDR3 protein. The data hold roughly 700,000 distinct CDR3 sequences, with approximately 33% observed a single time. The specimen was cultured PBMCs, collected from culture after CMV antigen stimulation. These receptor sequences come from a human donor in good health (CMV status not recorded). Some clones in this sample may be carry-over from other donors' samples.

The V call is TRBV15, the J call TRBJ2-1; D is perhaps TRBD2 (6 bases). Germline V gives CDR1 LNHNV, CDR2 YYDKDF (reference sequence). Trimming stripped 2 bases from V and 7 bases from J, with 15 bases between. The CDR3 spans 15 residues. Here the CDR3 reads CATSRYRLVGNEQFF. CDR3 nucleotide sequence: TGTGCCACCAGCAGATACCGACTAGTGGGTAATGAGCAGTTCTTC.

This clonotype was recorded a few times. CDR3 residues: CASSQVVPGGRYEQFF. In nucleotides, the CDR3 is TGTGCCAGCAGCCAAGTTGTCCCGGGAGGACGTTATGAGCAGTTCTTC. The chain joins TRBV14 to TRBJ2-1, with 7 bases matching TRBD2. Trimming cost V 1 base and J 8 bases; bases outside gene matches: 11. The CDR3 consists of 16 residues. Germline CDR1 reads SGHDN; CDR2 reads FVKESK.

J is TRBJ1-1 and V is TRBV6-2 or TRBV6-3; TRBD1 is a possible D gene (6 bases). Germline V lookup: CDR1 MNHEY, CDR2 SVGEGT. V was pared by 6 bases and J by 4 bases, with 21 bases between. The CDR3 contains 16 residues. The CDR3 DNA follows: TGTGCCAGCAGCCCGAACGCGGGGAGGGGGTCCACTGAAGCTTTCTTT. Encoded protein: CASSPNAGRGSTEAFF.

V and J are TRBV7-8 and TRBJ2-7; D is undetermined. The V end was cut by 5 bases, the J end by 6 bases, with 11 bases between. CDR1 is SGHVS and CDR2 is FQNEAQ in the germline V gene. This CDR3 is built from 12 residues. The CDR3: CASSPPATEQYF. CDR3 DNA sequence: TGTGCCAGCAGCCCCCCAGCTACCGAGCAGTACTTC.

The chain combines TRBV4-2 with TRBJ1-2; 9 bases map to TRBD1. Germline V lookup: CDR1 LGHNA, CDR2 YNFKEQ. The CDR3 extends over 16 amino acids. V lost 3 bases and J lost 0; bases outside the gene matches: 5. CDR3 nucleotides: TGTGCCAGCAGCCATGGACAGGGGAGTTCTAACTATGGCTACACCTTC. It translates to CASSHGQGSSNYGYTF.

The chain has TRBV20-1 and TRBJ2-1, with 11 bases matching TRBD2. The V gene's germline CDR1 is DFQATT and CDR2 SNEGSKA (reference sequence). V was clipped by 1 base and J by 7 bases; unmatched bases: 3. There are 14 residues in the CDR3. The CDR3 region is CSARGLAGPNEQFF. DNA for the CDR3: TGCAGTGCTAGAGGACTAGCGGGACCTAATGAGCAGTTCTTC.

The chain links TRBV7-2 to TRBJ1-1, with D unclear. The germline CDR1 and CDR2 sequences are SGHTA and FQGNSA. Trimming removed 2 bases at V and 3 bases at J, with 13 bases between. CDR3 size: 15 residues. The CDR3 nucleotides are TGTGCCAGCAGCTTAATAACCGGAGGATACACTGAAGCTTTCTTT. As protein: CASSLITGGYTEAFF.

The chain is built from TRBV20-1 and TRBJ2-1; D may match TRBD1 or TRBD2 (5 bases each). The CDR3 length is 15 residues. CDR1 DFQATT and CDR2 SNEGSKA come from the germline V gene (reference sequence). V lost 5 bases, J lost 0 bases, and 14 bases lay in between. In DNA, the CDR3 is TGCAGTGCTGGGGACCGCGCCAGCTCCTACAATGAGCAGTTCTTC. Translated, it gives CSAGDRASSYNEQFF.

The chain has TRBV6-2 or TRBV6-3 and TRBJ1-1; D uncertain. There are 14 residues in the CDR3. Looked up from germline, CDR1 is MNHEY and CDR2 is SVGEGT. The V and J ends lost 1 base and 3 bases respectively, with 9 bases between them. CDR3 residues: CASSYLGSYTEAFF. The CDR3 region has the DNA TGTGCCAGCAGTTACTTGGGCAGCTACACTGAAGCTTTCTTT.

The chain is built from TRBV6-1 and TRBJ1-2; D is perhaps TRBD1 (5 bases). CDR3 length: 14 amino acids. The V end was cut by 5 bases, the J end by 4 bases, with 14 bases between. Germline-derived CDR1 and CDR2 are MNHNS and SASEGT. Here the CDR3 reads CASSKDPQGYGYTF. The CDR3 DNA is TGTGCCAGCAGTAAGGACCCCCAGGGCTATGGCTACACCTTC.

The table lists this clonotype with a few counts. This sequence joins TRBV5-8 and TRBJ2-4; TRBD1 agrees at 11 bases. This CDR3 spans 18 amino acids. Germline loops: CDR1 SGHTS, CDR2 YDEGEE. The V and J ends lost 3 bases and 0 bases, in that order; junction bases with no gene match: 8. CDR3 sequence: CASSSARTGGLAKNIQYF. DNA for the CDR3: TGTGCCAGCAGCTCCGCCCGGACAGGGGGCTTAGCCAAAAACATTCAGTACTTC.

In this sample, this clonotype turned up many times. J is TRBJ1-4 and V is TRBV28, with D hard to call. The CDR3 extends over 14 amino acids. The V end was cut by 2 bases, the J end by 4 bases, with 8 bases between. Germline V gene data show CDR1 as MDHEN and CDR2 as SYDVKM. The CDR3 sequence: CASSLIGSNEKLFF. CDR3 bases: TGTGCCAGCAGTTTAATCGGAAGTAATGAAAAACTGTTTTTT.

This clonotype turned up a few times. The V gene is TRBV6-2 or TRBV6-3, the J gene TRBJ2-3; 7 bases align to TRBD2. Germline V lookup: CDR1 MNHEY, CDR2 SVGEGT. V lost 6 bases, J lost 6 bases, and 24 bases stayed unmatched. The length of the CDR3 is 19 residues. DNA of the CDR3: TGTGCCAGCAGCTACGGGCGACGGGGAAGCGGGAAAGGTCGCGATACGCAGTATTTT. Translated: CASSYGRRGSGKGRDTQYF.

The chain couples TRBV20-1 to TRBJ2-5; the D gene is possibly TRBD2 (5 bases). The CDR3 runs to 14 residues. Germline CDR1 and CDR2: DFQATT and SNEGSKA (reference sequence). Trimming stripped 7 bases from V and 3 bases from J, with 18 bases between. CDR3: CSGNPGNIKETQYF. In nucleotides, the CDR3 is TGCAGTGGAAACCCCGGGAACATCAAAGAGACCCAGTACTTC.

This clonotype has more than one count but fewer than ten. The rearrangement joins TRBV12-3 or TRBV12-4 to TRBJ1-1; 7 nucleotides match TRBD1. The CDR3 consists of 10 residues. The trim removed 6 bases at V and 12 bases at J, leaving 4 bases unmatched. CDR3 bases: TGTGCCAGCAGGGGACAGATGACTTTCTTT. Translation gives CASRGQMTFF.

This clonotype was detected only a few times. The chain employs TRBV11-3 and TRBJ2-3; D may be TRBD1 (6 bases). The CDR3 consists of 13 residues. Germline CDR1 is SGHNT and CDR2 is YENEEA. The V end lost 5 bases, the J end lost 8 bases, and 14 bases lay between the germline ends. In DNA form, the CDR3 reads TGTGCCAGCAGCCTAAGGGGGTTCCCTACGCAGTATTTT. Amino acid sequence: CASSLRGFPTQYF.

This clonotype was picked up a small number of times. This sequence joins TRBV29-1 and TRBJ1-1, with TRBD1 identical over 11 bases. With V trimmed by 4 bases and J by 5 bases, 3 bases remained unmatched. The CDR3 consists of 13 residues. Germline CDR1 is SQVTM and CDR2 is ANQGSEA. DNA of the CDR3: TGCAGCGTTGTGGGACAGGGGGGAACTGAAGCTTTCTTT. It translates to CSVVGQGGTEAFF.

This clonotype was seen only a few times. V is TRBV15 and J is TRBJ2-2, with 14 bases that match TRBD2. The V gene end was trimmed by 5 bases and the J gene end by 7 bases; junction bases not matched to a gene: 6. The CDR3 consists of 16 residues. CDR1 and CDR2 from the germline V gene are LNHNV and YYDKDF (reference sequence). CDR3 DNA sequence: TGTGCCACCAGCGCCGGACTAGCGGGGGGTGTCGGGGAGCTGTTTTTT. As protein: CATSAGLAGGVGELFF.

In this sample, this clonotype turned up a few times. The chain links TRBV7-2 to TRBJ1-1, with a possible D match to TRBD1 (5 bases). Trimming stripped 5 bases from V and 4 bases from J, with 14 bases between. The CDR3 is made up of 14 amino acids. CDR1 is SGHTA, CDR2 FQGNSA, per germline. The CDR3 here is CASSPGWGSTEAFF. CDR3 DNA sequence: TGTGCCAGCAGCCCGGGTTGGGGGAGCACTGAAGCTTTCTTT.

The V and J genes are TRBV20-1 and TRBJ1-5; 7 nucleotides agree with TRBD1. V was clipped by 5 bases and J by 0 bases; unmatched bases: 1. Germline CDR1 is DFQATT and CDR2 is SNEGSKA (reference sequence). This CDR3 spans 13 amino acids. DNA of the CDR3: TGCAGTGCTGGGACAGCTAGCAATCAGCCCCAGCATTTT. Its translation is CSAGTASNQPQHF.

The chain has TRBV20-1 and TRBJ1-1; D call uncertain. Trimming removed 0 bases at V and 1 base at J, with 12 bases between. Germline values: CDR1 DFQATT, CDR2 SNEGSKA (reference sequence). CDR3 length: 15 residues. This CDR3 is CSARDMMRGNTEAFF. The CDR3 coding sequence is TGCAGTGCTAGAGATATGATGCGAGGGAACACTGAAGCTTTCTTT.

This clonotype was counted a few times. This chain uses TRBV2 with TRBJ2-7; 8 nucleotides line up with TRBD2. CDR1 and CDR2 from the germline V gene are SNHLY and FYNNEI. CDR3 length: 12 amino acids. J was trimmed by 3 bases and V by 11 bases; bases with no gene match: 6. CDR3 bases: TGTGCCGGGGGACTAGTAATCTACGAGCAGTACTTC. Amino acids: CAGGLVIYEQYF.

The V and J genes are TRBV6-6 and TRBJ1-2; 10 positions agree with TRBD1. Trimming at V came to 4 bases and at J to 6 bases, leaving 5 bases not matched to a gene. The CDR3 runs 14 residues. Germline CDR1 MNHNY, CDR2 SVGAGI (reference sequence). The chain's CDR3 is CASSLPGQGNGYTF. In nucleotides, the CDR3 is TGTGCCAGCAGTTTACCGGGACAGGGGAATGGCTACACCTTC.

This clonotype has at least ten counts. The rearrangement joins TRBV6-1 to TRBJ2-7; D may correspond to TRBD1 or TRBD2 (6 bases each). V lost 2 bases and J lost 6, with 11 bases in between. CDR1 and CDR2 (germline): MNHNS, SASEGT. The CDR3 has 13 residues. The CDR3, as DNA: TGTGCCAGCAGTGAAACCAGGGGAGGCGAGCAGTACTTC. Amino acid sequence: CASSETRGGEQYF.

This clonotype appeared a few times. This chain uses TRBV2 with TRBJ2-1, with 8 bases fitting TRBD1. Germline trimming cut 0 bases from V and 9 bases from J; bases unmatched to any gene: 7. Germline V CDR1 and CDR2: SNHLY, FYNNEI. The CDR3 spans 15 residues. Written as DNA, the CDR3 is TGTGCCAGCAGTGAAGCGAGGACAGGGCTTAGTGAGCAGTTCTTC. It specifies CASSEARTGLSEQFF. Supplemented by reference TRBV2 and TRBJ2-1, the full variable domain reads EPEVTQTPSHQVTQMGQEVILRCVPISNHLYFYWYRQILGQKVEFLVSFYNNEISEKSEIFDDQFSVERPDGSNFTLKIRSTKLEDSAMYFCASSEARTGLSEQFFGPGTRLTVL.

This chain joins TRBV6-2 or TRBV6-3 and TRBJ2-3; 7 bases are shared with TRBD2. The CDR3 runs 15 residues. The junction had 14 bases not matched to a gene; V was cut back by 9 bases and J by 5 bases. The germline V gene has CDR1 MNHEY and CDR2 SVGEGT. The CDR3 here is CASRPAGAQGDTQYF. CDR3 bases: TGTGCCAGTAGACCGGCGGGAGCTCAGGGAGATACGCAGTATTTT.